Listed below are T cell receptor beta chains from one sample, sequenced in a study of sequential checkpoint blockade in melanoma. The assay was immunoSEQ multiplex PCR, and TCRdb's table has in-frame clones only and misses some. This repertoire shows under 15,000 clones, 70% to 85% found once; its top ten account for 6% to 8.5%. Here the sequenced sample was CD8+ T cells sorted from blood (inferred from file names), taken from a patient given nivolumab and ipilimumab in sequence. The receptors shown here come from a human donor with melanoma. Each CDR3 is given with its conserved first and last residue. The D gene is left open where the match is weak. The size of a clone is reported for some rows only, either as once, few or many, or as a class for expanded clones.

-	TRBJ2-5	13	TRBV19	TRBD1	TGTGCCAGTAGTATTGGACAGGGTGAGACCCAGTACTTC	CASSIGQGETQYF
few	TRBJ1-5	13	TRBV7-9	-	TGTGCCAGCAGCTTAGCACTGAATCAGCCCCAGCATTTT	CASSLALNQPQHF
-	TRBJ2-1	16	TRBV27	TRBD2	TGTGCCAGCAGTCCACTCACTAGCGGGGCTTACAATGAGCAGTTCTTC	CASSPLTSGAYNEQFF
-	TRBJ2-7	15	TRBV28	TRBD1	TGTGCCAGCAGCCCGGGACAGGGGAGCTCCTACGAGCAGTACTTC	CASSPGQGSSYEQYF
once	TRBJ2-1	14	TRBV6-1	TRBD2	TGTGCCAGCAAACTAGCGGGCTCCTACAATGAGCAGTTCTTC	CASKLAGSYNEQFF
-	TRBJ2-5	17	TRBV1	-	TGCACCAGCAGCCAAGATCGGAGCGGGAGGGTCGAAGAGACCCAGTACTTC	CTSSQDRSGRVEETQYF
-	TRBJ2-7	13	TRBV27	-	TGTGCCAGCAGTCCCAGTGTTGGCGGCGAGCAGTACTTC	CASSPSVGGEQYF
-	TRBJ1-2	15	TRBV5-3	-	TGTGCCAGAAGCTTAGAGGGAAACAAAAGCGATGGCTACACCTTC	CARSLEGNKSDGYTF
-	TRBJ2-3	15	TRBV19	-	TGTGCCAGTAGTTGGGGGGGGGCGAGCACAGATACGCAGTATTTT	CASSWGGASTDTQYF
-	TRBJ2-3	14	TRBV10-3	-	TGTGCCATCAGTGAGTTTACTAGCTTTGATACGCAGTATTTT	CAISEFTSFDTQYF